These 5 T cell receptor beta chains came from one sample sequenced in a study of PD-1 blockade in classical Hodgkin lymphoma. Each and every patient relapsed after autologous stem cell transplantation, and patients got differing brentuximab vedotin exposure. TCRdb keeps only in-frame clones here, not all; method: immunoSEQ multiplex PCR. The table lists 35,000 to 45,000 clones, roughly three quarters of them singletons, with 13% to 15% in the top ten. The input for sequencing was peripheral blood mononuclear cells (PBMCs), taken before the second cycle of nivolumab. The receptor set was obtained from a human donor with classical Hodgkin lymphoma.

The J gene is TRBJ1-1, the V gene TRBV29-1, with D unresolved. V lost 2 bases and J 8 bases, leaving 15 bases between the germline ends. CDR1 is SQVTM and CDR2 is ANQGSEA in the germline V gene. CDR3 length: 13 residues. CDR3 coding DNA: TGCAGCGTTGAATTGGTCGGGCTTTACGAAGCTTTCTTT. It translates to CSVELVGLYEAFF. The variable domain in full, with the rest retrieved from reference TRBV29-1 and TRBJ1-1, is SAVISQKPSRDICQRGTSLTIQCQVDSQVTMMFWYRQQPGQSLTLIATANQGSEATYESGFVIDKFPISRPNLTFSTLTVSNMSPEDSSIYLCSVELVGLYEAFFGQGTRLTVV.

Points on this clone: The junction shows a germline mismatch at one end, possibly a read error. This chain joins TRBV11-3 and TRBJ1-3; maybe TRBD1 (5 bases). The CDR3 length is 13 residues. Germline V lookup: CDR1 SGHNT, CDR2 YENEEA. The CDR3 DNA sequence: TGTGCCAGCAGCTTCAACCCGGACTTGGGGCTGAGCTTC. Translated, it gives CASSFNPDLGLSF. The whole variable domain, remainder taken from reference TRBV11-3 and TRBJ1-3, is EAGVVQSPRYKIIEKKQPVAFWCNPISGHNTLYWYLQNLGQGPELLIRYENEEAVDDSQLPKDRFSAERLKGVDSTLKIQPAELGDSAVYLCASSFNPDLGLSFGEGSWLTVV.

The chain uses TRBV11-3 and TRBJ1-4; 9 nucleotides line up with TRBD1. CDR1 and CDR2 from the germline V gene are SGHNT and YENEEA. There are 16 residues in the CDR3. V was pared by 1 base and J by 8 bases, with 8 bases of the junction left unmatched. CDR3 amino acids: CASSLGGTGIREKLFF. The CDR3 coding sequence is TGTGCCAGCAGCTTAGGAGGGACAGGGATTCGCGAAAAACTGTTTTTT. The full variable domain, rest sourced from reference TRBV11-3 and TRBJ1-4, is EAGVVQSPRYKIIEKKQPVAFWCNPISGHNTLYWYLQNLGQGPELLIRYENEEAVDDSQLPKDRFSAERLKGVDSTLKIQPAELGDSAVYLCASSLGGTGIREKLFFGSGTQLSVL.

CDR3 region: CASSQADRDYGYTF. The CDR3 nucleotides read TGTGCCAGCAGCCAGGCCGACAGAGACTATGGCTACACCTTC. The V call is TRBV7-9, the J call TRBJ1-2; D possibly corresponds to TRBD1 (5 bases). The V gene lost 5 bases and the J gene lost 3 bases, with 13 bases spanning the gap. The CDR3 has 14 amino acids. CDR1 SEHNR and CDR2 FQNEAQ come from the germline V gene (reference sequence).

The V gene is TRBV7-6, the J gene TRBJ2-5, with a weak D call TRBD1 (5 bases). The V end lost 3 bases, the J end lost 2 bases, and 10 bases lay between the germline ends. CDR1 is SGHVS and CDR2 is FNYEAQ in the germline V gene. The CDR3 extends over 14 amino acids. DNA of the CDR3: TGTGCCAGCAGCTTCCAGGGTGCTCAAGAGACCCAGTACTTC. Residues: CASSFQGAQETQYF.